This T cell receptor (beta chain) was captured by sequencing in a study of Ad26.COV2.S vaccination and SARS-CoV-2 variants. This clone was observed a few times. Documented treatment: 15 to 20 received Ad26.COV2.S at low or high dose, single or two shots; about 5 received placebo; per-sample allocation not given. The study sampled participants on day 63 after the first vaccine or placebo injection. The repertoire was sequenced with immunoSEQ multiplex PCR; TCRdb's copy has only in-frame clones and lacks some. The sample holds around 300,000 clones, around nine tenths seen once. The CDR3 is 13 residues long. V was clipped by 6 bases and J by 5 bases, with 13 bases between them.

Sample: peripheral blood, taken in a trial of Ad26.COV2.S vaccine versus placebo. The receptor was isolated from a person between 18 and 65 years old who received the Ad26.COV2.S COVID-19 vaccine or a placebo. This sequence joins TRBV12-3 or TRBV12-4 and TRBJ1-1; no definite D call. This chain's CDR3 is CASRDGVGTEAFF. CDR3 sequence (DNA): TGTGCCAGCAGGGACGGAGTTGGGACTGAAGCTTTCTTT.